This T cell receptor (beta chain) was identified during a study of cytomegalovirus exposure and HLA in healthy donors (dated by TCRdb to 2015 to 2018). Some background on the complete study: In an earlier analysis of roughly 590 of the donors, 276 Gb of sequence data and 90 million to 120 million unique TCR beta sequences from about 180 million T cells were reported. Approximately 300 gigabases of sequencing data and 70 million to 100 million unique TCR sequences were included in an early release covering about 700 HLA-typed donors. Of the roughly 390 genotyped donors, approximately 80% were placed in the genetic ancestry cluster associated with self-reported Caucasian donors. The study aimed to test whether signatures of past pathogen exposure could be identified by cataloging public T cell receptors. The T cell repertoires of 670 or so subjects were profiled by immunosequencing and related to cytomegalovirus serostatus. Besides the first cohort of approximately 710 subjects, a separate validation cohort made up of 120 different subjects was used. The study combined high-throughput TCR immunosequencing, statistical association of individual TCRs with disease status, and machine learning to predict cytomegalovirus infection status. To study patterns of TCR occurrence, a later analysis re-analyzed previously published TCR beta repertoires from around 700 donors and added high-resolution HLA genotyping. Rather than using new phenotypic data, the later analysis identified candidate immune exposures from TCR beta sequences and from how often those sequences occurred across donors. An earlier analysis of several hundred of the donors used high-throughput TCR beta sequencing to judge whether each TCR beta V gene segment behaved as functional or pseudogenic. Donor age, sex, ethnicity and CMV serostatus were compiled together with the repertoire data. In a later genetic analysis, genome-wide SNP genotypes for about 55% of the roughly 700 donors were used, and that subset was treated as a discovery cohort. Every discovery cohort repertoire had been produced on one sequencing platform. HLA typing included class I and class II loci at four-digit resolution. Typing coverage varied by locus: about 629-630 donors for A, B, C, DRB1 and DQB1; approximately 560 for DQA1; more than 600 for DPA1; about 450 for DPB1. About five DR-DQ haplotypes were treated as single units for association and clustering because of strong linkage in the cohort. Among several hundred genotyped donors of the cohort, an average of roughly 230,000 unique TCR beta nucleotide sequences was sequenced per donor, of which about 19% were non-productive. Overall study results and their limits: A later analysis found that HLA-associated TCR beta chains were more clonally expanded and had lower generation probabilities than equally common non-associated chains. An earlier analysis of approximately 590 of the donors showed that most TCR beta V segments appeared in productive rearrangements either about 90% or about 30% of the time, which broadly matched IMGT annotations. The sequencing pipeline was judged likely to have produced a cluster of highly shared sequence variants as a technical artifact. Because counts were too low, around 17 rarely observed V segments, including chromosome 9 orphons, were left out of the earlier analysis of 587 of the donors. A further reported finding was that TCR beta sequences accurately predicted the HLA-A and HLA-B alleles for most subjects in the first cohort. HLA typing was unavailable for some donors at each locus, so association tests used only the typed subset. Most TCR sequences were seen in very few donors, while some public TCRs were found in many individuals. This cohort had only TCR beta chains sequenced, and the lack of alpha or paired-chain data limited which features could be detected. Some IMGT-functional V segments, including TRBV6-2 and TRBV6-3, could not be distinguished by the 87-base-pair reads and were therefore excluded. In a later analysis, the rate of TCR association differed among HLA loci, with DRB1 alleles having the most associated TCRs and HLA-C alleles having the fewest. In both the original and validation cohorts, the classifier was reported to diagnose cytomegalovirus status with high specificity and sensitivity. The presence/absence analyses assumed that sequencing depth was roughly uniform across donors, and that assumption may not be true. Specific HLA alleles were associated with roughly 16,000 TCR beta sequences at a false discovery rate of 0.05 in a later analysis. A later genetic analysis reported fewer N-insertions in productive TCRs among donors in an Asian-associated ancestry cluster than the roughly 620-donor mean. A few of the identified cytomegalovirus-associated TCR beta chains were confirmed in vitro to be specific for cytomegalovirus antigens. According to the authors, the approach could potentially be generalized to other disease states and immunological phenotypes. Several of the top co-occurrence clusters appeared to be linked to parvovirus B19, influenza, CMV and Epstein-Barr virus, according to a later analysis. In the study, some 160 TCR beta chains were listed as associated with cytomegalovirus. According to a later analysis, most CMV-associated TCR beta chains appeared to be HLA-restricted, and the HLA associations seemed to be driven largely by CMV exposure. Immune exposure information for the cohort was limited to CMV serostatus. Linkage disequilibrium might explain the correlated functional status among segregating V segments, but an unknown experimental factor could not be ruled out. Strong co-occurrence of HLA alleles, especially DR and DQ, made assigning TCR associations to individual alleles difficult. A later genetic analysis associated a missense DCLRE1C variant with V-gene and J-gene trimming of TCR beta chains, and an independent cohort replicated the association.

The cohort was made up of about 670 healthy bone marrow donors. At the time of sampling, every cohort member was nominally healthy, though immune exposures that went unrecorded were likely present. The donor was CMV seropositive and belonged to the group of more than 250 seropositive cohort members. A peripheral blood sample was provided by each donor, and peripheral blood mononuclear cells were used for TCR beta sequencing. The Qiagen DNeasy Blood Extraction Kit was used to extract genomic DNA from the blood cell samples. Concerning this clone: Its antigen has not been determined. The sample holds no much larger clone one base away, and base qualities are not on file.

According to the germline V gene, CDR1 reads MRHNA and CDR2 reads SNTAGT. The V and J ends are trimmed by 3 bases and 7 bases, leaving 16 bases between them. From the cysteine up to the phenylalanine, the CDR3 has a length of 14 residues. Of all the DNA, just the CDR3 is kept, 42 bases in frame from base 1. The library was obtained by the immunoSEQ multiplex PCR assay. For the multiplex PCR, a mixture combining 60 forward primers for TCR Vbeta segments and 13 reverse primers for TCR Jbeta segments was used. The CDR3 region of rearranged TCR beta genes was amplified from genomic DNA by a multiplex PCR assay. The amplified TCR beta libraries were sequenced on the Illumina HiSeq System as 87-base-pair reads. The original methods were these. Across the roughly 600 repertoires, a later analysis counted 78 million or so unique TCR beta chains, some 11 million of which were shared by at least two donors. To remove PCR and sequencing errors, raw reads were error-corrected and collapsed into unique sequences using a nearest-neighbor algorithm that merged closely related sequences. V, D and J gene segments were assigned by aligning CDR3 sequences to IMGT reference sequences. For a sequence to be retained, a match of at least six nucleotides was required to both a V gene segment and a J gene segment. A rearrangement counted as productive if the CDR3 had no stop codons and remained in frame with V and J, and every other rearrangement counted as non-productive. Following IMGT convention, CDR3 was defined as the stretch from the second conserved V-encoded cysteine up to the conserved J-encoded phenylalanine. Sequences without an unambiguous match to a single V gene segment were excluded from the earlier analysis of approximately 560 of the donors. In an earlier analysis of some 590 of the donors, a V segment was called functional when productive rearrangements were above 56.7%, and segregating when the standard deviation between donors exceeded 5%. A statistical classification framework was built to diagnose cytomegalovirus status from the catalog of TCR beta chain sequences. In a later analysis, V and J genes were assigned by comparing TCR nucleotide sequences against IMGT/GENE-DB human TR gene sequences. Using the TCRdist pipeline, a later analysis assigned CDR3 sequences along with most-parsimonious VDJ recombination scenarios. In a later analysis, each TCR beta chain was defined by its CDR3 amino acid sequence together with its V-gene family, and reads lacking a unique V-gene family were excluded. As a way to deal with suspected cross-contamination and a sequencing artifact, a later analysis dropped roughly 620 nucleotide sequences that were highly shared and had low generation probability. A later analysis calculated a clonal expansion index for each public chain from normalized within-repertoire ranks of inferred template counts. A later analysis computed generation probabilities with a VDJ recombination model fitted to out-of-frame rearrangements, and checked the results against IGoR. In a later analysis, hypergeometric tests were used to score TCR-TCR, TCR-HLA and TCR-CMV co-occurrence, with a repertoire-size bias correction applied to TCR pairs. To estimate false discovery rates, a later analysis permuted the HLA or CMV assignments 20 times. In a later analysis, co-occurring TCRs were grouped with DBSCAN, and TCRdist sequence similarity was added when clustering was performed within HLA-allele-positive subsets. Repertoires with fewer than 30,000 or more than 120,000 public chains were left out of co-occurrence clustering, as were a handful of repertoires with anomalous nucleotide sharing. TCRdb limited this immuneACCESS table to in-frame rearrangements with V and J called. A share of clones is missing; checked studies link under half to unresolved V genes, and the rest is unexplained. That table is the source of V, J and clone size, and D and trimming were worked out from the DNA. Recorded for this sample are around 250,000 clones; around 81% of them occurred a single time. The ten largest clones take up around 8.6% of the sample.

The TCR comes from an older woman in good health and CMV-seropositive. The sample taken for sequencing was PBMCs. The rearranged segments are TRBV6-4 and TRBJ2-7, and perhaps TRBD1 as D gene, on 6 matching bases. At the DNA level, the sequence is TGTGCCAGCAGTGATGGGGACACGATTGTAGAGCAGTACTTC. Its protein product is CASSDGDTIVEQYF.